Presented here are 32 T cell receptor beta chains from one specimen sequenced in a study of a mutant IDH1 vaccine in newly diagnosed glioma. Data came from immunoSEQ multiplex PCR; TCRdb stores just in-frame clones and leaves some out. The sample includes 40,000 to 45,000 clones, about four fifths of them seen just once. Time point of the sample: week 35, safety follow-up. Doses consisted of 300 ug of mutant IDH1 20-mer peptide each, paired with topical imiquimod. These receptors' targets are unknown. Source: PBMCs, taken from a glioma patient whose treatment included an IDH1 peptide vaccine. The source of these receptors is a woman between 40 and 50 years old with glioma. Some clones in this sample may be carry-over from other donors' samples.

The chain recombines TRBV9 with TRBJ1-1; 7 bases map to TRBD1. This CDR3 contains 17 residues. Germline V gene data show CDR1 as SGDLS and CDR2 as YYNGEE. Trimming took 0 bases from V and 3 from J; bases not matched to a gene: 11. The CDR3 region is CASSVGLTGRRDTEAFF. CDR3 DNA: TGTGCCAGCAGCGTAGGGTTGACAGGGCGAAGGGACACTGAAGCTTTCTTT.

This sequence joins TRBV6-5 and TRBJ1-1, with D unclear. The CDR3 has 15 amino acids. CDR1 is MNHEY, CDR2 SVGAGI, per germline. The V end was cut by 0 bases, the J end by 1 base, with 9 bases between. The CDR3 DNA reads TGTGCCAGCAGTTACTCGAGGGATACGAACACTGAAGCTTTCTTT. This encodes CASSYSRDTNTEAFF.

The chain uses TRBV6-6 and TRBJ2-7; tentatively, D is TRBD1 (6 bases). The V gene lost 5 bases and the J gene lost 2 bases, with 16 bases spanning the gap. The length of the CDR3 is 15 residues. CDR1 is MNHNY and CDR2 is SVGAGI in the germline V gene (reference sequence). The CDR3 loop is CASSTGTPRTYEQYF. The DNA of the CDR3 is TGTGCCAGCAGTACTGGGACACCACGGACCTACGAGCAGTACTTC.

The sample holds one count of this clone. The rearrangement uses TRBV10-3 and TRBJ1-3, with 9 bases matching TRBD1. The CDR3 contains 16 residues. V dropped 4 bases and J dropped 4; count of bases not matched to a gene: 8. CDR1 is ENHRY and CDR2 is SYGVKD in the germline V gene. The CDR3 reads CAISGGTGIRGNTIYF. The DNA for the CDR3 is TGTGCCATCAGTGGAGGGACAGGGATAAGAGGAAACACCATATATTTT.

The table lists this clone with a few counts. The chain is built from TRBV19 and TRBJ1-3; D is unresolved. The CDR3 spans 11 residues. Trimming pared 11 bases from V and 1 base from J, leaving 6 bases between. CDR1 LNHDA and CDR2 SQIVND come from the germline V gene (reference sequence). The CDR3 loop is CAGFSGNTIYF. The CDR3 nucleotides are TGTGCCGGGTTTTCTGGAAACACCATATATTTT.

Written as DNA, the CDR3 is TGCAGCGCTTCTGGGGACTATGGCTACACCTTC. As protein: CSASGDYGYTF. The chain is built from TRBV29-1 and TRBJ1-2; D is undetermined. Germline CDR1 is SQVTM and CDR2 is ANQGSEA. This CDR3 is 11 amino acids long. The germline V and J ends were trimmed by 7 bases and 3 bases, with 9 bases remaining between them.

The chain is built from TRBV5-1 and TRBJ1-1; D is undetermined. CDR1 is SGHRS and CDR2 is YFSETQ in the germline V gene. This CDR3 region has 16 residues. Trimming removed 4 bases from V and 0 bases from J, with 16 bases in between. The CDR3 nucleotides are TGCGCCAGCAGCCCTGGGGTGCTAATCATGAACACTGAAGCTTTCTTT. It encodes CASSPGVLIMNTEAFF.

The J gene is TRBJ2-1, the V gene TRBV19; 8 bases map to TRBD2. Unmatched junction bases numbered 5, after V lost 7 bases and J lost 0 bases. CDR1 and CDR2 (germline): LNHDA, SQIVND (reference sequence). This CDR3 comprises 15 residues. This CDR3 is CASKLSGVSYNEQFF. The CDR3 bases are TGTGCCAGTAAGCTTAGCGGGGTCTCCTACAATGAGCAGTTCTTC.

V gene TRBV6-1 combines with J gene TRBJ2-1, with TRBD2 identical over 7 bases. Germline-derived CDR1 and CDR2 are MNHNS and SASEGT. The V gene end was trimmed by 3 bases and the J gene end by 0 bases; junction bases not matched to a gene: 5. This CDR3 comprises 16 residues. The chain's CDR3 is CASSEREYSSYNEQFF. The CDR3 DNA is TGTGCCAGCAGTGAGCGGGAGTATAGCTCCTACAATGAGCAGTTCTTC.

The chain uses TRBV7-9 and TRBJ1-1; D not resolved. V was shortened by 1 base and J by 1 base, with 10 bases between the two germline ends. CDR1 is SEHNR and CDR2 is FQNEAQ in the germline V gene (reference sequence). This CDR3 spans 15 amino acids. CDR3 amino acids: CASSLVGKENTEAFF. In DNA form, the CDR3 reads TGTGCCAGCAGCTTAGTGGGCAAGGAGAACACTGAAGCTTTCTTT.

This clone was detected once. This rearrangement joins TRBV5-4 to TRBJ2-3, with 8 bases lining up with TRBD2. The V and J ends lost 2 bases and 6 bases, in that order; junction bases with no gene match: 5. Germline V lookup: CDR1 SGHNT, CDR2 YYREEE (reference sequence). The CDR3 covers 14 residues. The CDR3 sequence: CASSFLGRGDTQYF. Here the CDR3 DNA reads TGTGCCAGCAGCTTCCTCGGGAGGGGCGATACGCAGTATTTT. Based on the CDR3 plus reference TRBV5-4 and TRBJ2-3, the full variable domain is ETGVTQSPTHLIKTRGQQVTLRCSSQSGHNTVSWYQQALGQGPQFIFQYYREEENGRGNFPPRFSGLQFPNYSSELNVNALELDDSALYLCASSFLGRGDTQYFGPGTRLTVL.

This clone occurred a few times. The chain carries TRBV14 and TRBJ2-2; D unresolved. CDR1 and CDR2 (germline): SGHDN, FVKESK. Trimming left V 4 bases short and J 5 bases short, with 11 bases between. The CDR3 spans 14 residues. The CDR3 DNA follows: TGTGCCAGCAGCCGCCGATTTGGGACCGGGGAGCTGTTTTTT. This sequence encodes CASSRRFGTGELFF. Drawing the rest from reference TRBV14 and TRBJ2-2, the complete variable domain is EAGVTQFPSHSVIEKGQTVTLRCDPISGHDNLYWYRRVMGKEIKFLLHFVKESKQDESGMPNNRFLAERTGGTYSTLKVQPAELEDSGVYFCASSRRFGTGELFFGEGSRLTVL.

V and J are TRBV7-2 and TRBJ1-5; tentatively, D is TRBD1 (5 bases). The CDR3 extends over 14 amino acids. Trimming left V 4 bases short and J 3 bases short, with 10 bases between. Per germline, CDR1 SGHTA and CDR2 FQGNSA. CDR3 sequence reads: CASSSGIYNQPQHF. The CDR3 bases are TGTGCCAGCAGCTCAGGGATTTACAATCAGCCCCAGCATTTT.

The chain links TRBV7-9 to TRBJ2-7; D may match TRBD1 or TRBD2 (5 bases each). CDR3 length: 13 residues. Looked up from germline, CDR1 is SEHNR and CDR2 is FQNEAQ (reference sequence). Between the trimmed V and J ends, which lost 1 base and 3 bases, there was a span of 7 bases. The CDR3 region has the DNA TGTGCCAGCAGCTTAGGGGGGAACTACGAGCAGTACTTC. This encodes CASSLGGNYEQYF.

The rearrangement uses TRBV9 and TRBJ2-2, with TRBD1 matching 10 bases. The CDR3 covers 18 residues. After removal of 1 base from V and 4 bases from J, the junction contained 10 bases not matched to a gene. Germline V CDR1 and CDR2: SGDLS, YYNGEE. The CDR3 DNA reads TGTGCCAGCAGCGTATCCCGCGGACAGGGGGTTCGCACCGGGGAGCTGTTTTTT. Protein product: CASSVSRGQGVRTGELFF.

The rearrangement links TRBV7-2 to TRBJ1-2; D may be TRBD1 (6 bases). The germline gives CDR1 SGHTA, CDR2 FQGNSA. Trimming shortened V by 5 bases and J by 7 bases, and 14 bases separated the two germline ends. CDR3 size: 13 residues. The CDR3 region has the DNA TGTGCCAGCAGCCCTCTCTACAGGGCTGGCTACACCTTC. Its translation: CASSPLYRAGYTF.

CDR3 sequence reads: CASSLPPNSPLHF. Here the CDR3 DNA reads TGTGCCAGCAGCTTACCCCCGAATTCACCCCTCCACTTT. V and J are TRBV7-2 and TRBJ1-6; D gene ambiguous. Germline CDR1 SGHTA, CDR2 FQGNSA. CDR3 length: 13 residues. V was shortened by 2 bases and J by 7 bases, with 6 bases between the two germline ends.

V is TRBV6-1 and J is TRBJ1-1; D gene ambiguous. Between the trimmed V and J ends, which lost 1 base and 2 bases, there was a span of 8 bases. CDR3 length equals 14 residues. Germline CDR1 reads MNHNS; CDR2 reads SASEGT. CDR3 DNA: TGTGCCAGCAGTGAAGGGTGGGAAAACACTGAAGCTTTCTTT. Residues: CASSEGWENTEAFF.

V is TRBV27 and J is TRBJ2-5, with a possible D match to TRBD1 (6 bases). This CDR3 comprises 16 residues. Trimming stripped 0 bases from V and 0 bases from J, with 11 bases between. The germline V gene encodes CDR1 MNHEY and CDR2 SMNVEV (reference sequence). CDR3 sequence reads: CASSLSRAGDQETQYF. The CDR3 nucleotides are TGTGCCAGCAGTTTATCCCGGGCAGGGGACCAAGAGACCCAGTACTTC.

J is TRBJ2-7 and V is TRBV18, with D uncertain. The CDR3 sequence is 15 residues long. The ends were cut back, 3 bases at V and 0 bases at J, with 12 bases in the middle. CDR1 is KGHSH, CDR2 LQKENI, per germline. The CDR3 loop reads CASSPYAESSYEQYF. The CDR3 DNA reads TGTGCCAGCTCACCCTATGCGGAGAGCTCCTACGAGCAGTACTTC. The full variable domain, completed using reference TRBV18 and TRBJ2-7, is NAGVMQNPRHLVRRRGQEARLRCSPMKGHSHVYWYRQLPEEGLKFMVYLQKENIIDESGMPKERFSAEFPKEGPSILRIQQVVRGDSAAYFCASSPYAESSYEQYFGPGTRLTVT.

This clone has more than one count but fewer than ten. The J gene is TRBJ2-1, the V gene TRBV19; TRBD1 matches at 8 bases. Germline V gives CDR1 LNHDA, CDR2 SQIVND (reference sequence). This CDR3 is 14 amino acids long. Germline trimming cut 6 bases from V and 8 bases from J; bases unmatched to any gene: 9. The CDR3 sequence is CASRTQGAGDEQFF. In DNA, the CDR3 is TGTGCCAGTAGAACCCAGGGGGCGGGCGATGAGCAGTTCTTC.

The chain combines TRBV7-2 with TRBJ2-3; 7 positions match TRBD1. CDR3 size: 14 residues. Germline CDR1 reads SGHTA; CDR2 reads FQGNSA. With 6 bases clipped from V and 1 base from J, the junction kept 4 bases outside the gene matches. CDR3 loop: CASRHTGGTDTQYF. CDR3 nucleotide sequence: TGTGCCAGCAGACACACAGGGGGCACAGATACGCAGTATTTT. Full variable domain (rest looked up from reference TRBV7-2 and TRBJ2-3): GAGVSQSPSNKVTEKGKDVELRCDPISGHTALYWYRQSLGQGLEFLIYFQGNSAPDKSGLPSDRFSAERTGGSVSTLTIQRTQQEDSAVYLCASRHTGGTDTQYFGPGTRLTVL.

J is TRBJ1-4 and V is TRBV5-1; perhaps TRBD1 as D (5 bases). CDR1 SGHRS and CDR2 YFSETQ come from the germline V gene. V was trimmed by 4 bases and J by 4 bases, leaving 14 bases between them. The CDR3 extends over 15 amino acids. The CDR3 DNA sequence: TGCGCCAGCAGCCCACGTACCGGGGGTAATGAAAAACTGTTTTTT. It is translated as CASSPRTGGNEKLFF.

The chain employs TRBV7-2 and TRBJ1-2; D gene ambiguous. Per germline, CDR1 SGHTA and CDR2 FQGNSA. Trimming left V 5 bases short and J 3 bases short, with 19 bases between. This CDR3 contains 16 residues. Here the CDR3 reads CASSPAEIGFDYGYTF. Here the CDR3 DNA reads TGTGCCAGCAGCCCTGCCGAAATCGGATTCGACTATGGCTACACCTTC.

This CDR3 is CASSIGSNEQYF. As DNA, the CDR3 is TGTGCCAGTAGTATAGGCAGCAACGAGCAGTACTTC. The chain uses TRBV19 and TRBJ2-7; D is ambiguous. The germline V and J ends were trimmed by 1 base and 5 bases, with 6 bases remaining between them. Germline CDR1 LNHDA, CDR2 SQIVND (reference sequence). The CDR3 runs 12 residues.

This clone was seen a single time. CDR3 loop: CASGGRAGELFF. The DNA for the CDR3 is TGTGCCAGCGGGGGGCGGGCCGGGGAGCTGTTTTTT. The chain joins TRBV9 to TRBJ2-2, with D perhaps matching TRBD1 or TRBD2 (6 bases each). This CDR3 has 12 residues. Germline V gene lookup returns CDR1 SGDLS and CDR2 YYNGEE. V lost 7 bases and J 6 bases, leaving 10 bases between the germline ends.

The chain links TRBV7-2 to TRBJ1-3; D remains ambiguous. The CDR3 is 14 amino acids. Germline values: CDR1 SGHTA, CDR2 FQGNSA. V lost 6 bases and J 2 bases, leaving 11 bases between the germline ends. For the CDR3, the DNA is TGTGCCAGCAGTCCCGGAGCGACTGGAAACACCATATATTTT. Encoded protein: CASSPGATGNTIYF. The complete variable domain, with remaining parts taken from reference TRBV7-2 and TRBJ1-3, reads GAGVSQSPSNKVTEKGKDVELRCDPISGHTALYWYRQSLGQGLEFLIYFQGNSAPDKSGLPSDRFSAERTGGSVSTLTIQRTQQEDSAVYLCASSPGATGNTIYFGEGSWLTVV.

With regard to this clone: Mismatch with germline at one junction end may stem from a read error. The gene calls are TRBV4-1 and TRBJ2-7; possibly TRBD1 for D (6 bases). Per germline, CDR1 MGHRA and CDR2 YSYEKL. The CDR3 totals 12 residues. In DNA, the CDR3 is TGCGCCAGCAGCCAAGACGACCGGACAGCCACTTTC. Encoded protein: CASSQDDRTATF.

CDR3 sequence reads: CASSGPSSTDTQYF. CDR3 DNA: TGTGCCAGTTCGGGTCCCTCCTCCACAGATACGCAGTATTTT. This sequence joins TRBV5-4 and TRBJ2-3; D gene uncertain. The germline V gene encodes CDR1 SGHNT and CDR2 YYREEE (reference sequence). Between the trimmed V and J ends, which lost 8 bases and 2 bases, there was a span of 15 bases. This CDR3 comprises 14 residues.

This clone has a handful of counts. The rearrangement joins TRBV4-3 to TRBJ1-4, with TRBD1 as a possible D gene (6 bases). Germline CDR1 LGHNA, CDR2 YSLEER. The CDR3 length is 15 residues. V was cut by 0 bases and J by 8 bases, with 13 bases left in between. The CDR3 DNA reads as TGCGCCAGCAGCCAAGAGGGACACCAGAGAGAAAAACTGTTTTTT. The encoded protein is CASSQEGHQREKLFF.

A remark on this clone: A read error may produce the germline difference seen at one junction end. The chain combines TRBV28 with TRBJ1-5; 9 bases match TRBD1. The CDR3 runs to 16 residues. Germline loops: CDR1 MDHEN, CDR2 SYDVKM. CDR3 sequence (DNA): TGTGCCAGCAGTCCTCCTCCCCCACTTTTCGCGGGACAGGGAAATTTT. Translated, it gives CASSPPPPLFAGQGNF.

The CDR3 sequence is CATSRDPVNTEAFF. The CDR3 DNA is TGTGCCACCAGCAGAGATCCCGTGAACACTGAAGCTTTCTTT. The J gene is TRBJ1-1, the V gene TRBV15; no definite D call. V lost 0 bases, J lost 0 bases, and 5 bases lay in between. CDR1 is LNHNV and CDR2 is YYDKDF in the germline V gene (reference sequence). The CDR3 is 14 amino acids.